These T cell receptor beta chains were read from a single sample in a study of blood T cell repertoires in COVID-19. Assay used: immunoSEQ multiplex PCR; TCRdb lists only in-frame clones, some missing. The repertoire holds tens of thousands of clones, with roughly 87% as singletons. Sequenced material: peripheral blood. These receptors came from a man between 60 and 70 years old with acute or convalescent COVID-19. Both conserved end residues are part of each CDR3. A D gene is named only where the DNA matches it firmly. Size is stated for part of the rows, as once, few or many counts, or as a class when the clone is expanded.

D: NA
J: TRBJ1-1
V: TRBV18
size: NA
CDR3: CASSPLGGDTEAFF
DNA: TGTGCCAGCTCACCTCTGGGAGGGGACACTGAAGCTTTCTTT

D: TRBD1
J: TRBJ1-1
V: TRBV5-1
size: NA
CDR3: CASSLVGQGAQGASNTEAFF
DNA: TGCGCCAGCAGCTTGGTGGGACAGGGGGCGCAAGGGGCCTCTAACACTGAAGCTTTCTTT

D: TRBD1
J: TRBJ1-1
V: TRBV30
size: few
CDR3: CAWSTHGTGARNTEAFF
DNA: TGTGCCTGGAGTACCCATGGGACAGGGGCCCGGAACACTGAAGCTTTCTTT

D: NA
J: TRBJ2-3
V: TRBV5-1
size: NA
CDR3: CASSFRGGGTDTQYF
DNA: TGCGCCAGCAGCTTCCGAGGTGGAGGCACAGATACGCAGTATTTT

D: TRBD1
J: TRBJ2-3
V: TRBV11-2
size: once
CDR3: CASSLDRGLDTQYF
DNA: TGTGCCAGCAGCTTAGACAGGGGGCTAGATACGCAGTATTTT

D: NA
J: TRBJ1-6
V: TRBV27
size: NA
CDR3: CASAEFAESSPLHF
DNA: TGTGCCAGCGCGGAATTCGCGGAGAGTTCACCCCTCCACTTT

D: TRBD2
J: TRBJ2-2
V: TRBV19
size: NA
CDR3: CASGGNPRNTGELFF
DNA: TGTGCCAGCGGGGGGAACCCTCGGAACACCGGGGAGCTGTTTTTT

D: NA
J: TRBJ1-1
V: TRBV29-1
size: NA
CDR3: CSVGRGGTEAFF
DNA: TGCAGCGTTGGGAGAGGGGGCACTGAAGCTTTCTTT

D: NA
J: TRBJ1-1
V: TRBV13
size: once
CDR3: CASSLEDTNTEAFF
DNA: TGTGCCAGCAGCTTAGAAGACACGAACACTGAAGCTTTCTTT

D: TRBD1
J: TRBJ2-7
V: TRBV27
size: once
CDR3: CASSPGDRPYEQYF
DNA: TGTGCCAGCAGTCCCGGGGACAGGCCCTACGAGCAGTACTTC

D: TRBD1
J: TRBJ1-4
V: TRBV7-2
size: NA
CDR3: CASSTGTVNEKLFF
DNA: TGTGCCAGCAGCACCGGGACAGTGAATGAAAAACTGTTTTTT

D: NA
J: TRBJ1-2
V: TRBV19
size: NA
CDR3: CAVRRQGSNGYTF
DNA: TGTGCCGTACGGAGGCAGGGGTCTAACGGCTACACCTTC

D: NA
J: TRBJ1-2
V: TRBV18
size: NA
CDR3: CASSPPWTGNYGYTF
DNA: TGTGCCAGCTCACCCCCGTGGACGGGAAACTATGGCTACACCTTC

D: NA
J: TRBJ2-2
V: TRBV5-1
size: NA
CDR3: CASSSGTNTGELFF
DNA: TGCGCCAGCAGCTCCGGGACAAACACCGGGGAGCTGTTTTTT

D: TRBD2
J: TRBJ2-1
V: TRBV7-3
size: NA
CDR3: CASSWVAGGYNEQFF
DNA: TGTGCCAGCAGCTGGGTAGCGGGGGGCTACAATGAGCAGTTCTTC

D: NA
J: TRBJ1-1
V: TRBV3-1/TRBV3-2
size: once
CDR3: CASSHRGGGTEAFF
DNA: TGTGCCAGCAGCCACAGGGGAGGGGGCACTGAAGCTTTCTTT

D: NA
J: TRBJ1-1
V: TRBV5-1
size: NA
CDR3: CASSLRGNTEAFF
DNA: TGCGCCAGCAGCTTGCGGGGGAACACTGAAGCTTTCTTT

D: NA
J: TRBJ1-6
V: TRBV6-5
size: NA
CDR3: CASRRTVDNSPLHF
DNA: TGTGCCAGCAGACGGACAGTGGATAATTCACCCCTCCACTTT

D: NA
J: TRBJ1-4
V: TRBV29-1
size: NA
CDR3: CSVQGADEKLFF
DNA: TGCAGCGTCCAAGGGGCAGATGAAAAACTGTTTTTT

D: NA
J: TRBJ1-4
V: TRBV21-1
size: NA
CDR3: CASSKAGTGVGGNEKLFF
DNA: TGTGCCAGCAGCAAAGCAGGGACAGGGGTTGGGGGTAATGAAAAACTGTTTTTT

D: TRBD1
J: TRBJ2-2
V: TRBV19
size: NA
CDR3: CASSYRGFANTGELFF
DNA: TGTGCCAGTTCATACAGGGGGTTCGCGAACACCGGGGAGCTGTTTTTT

D: TRBD2
J: TRBJ2-1
V: TRBV7-2
size: NA
CDR3: CASSHRTSGDTEQFF
DNA: TGTGCCAGCAGCCATCGGACTAGCGGGGACACTGAGCAGTTCTTC

D: NA
J: TRBJ1-3
V: TRBV5-1
size: NA
CDR3: CASSLAWGRTGNTIYF
DNA: TGCGCCAGCAGCTTGGCCTGGGGGCGCACTGGAAACACCATATATTTT

D: NA
J: TRBJ2-2
V: TRBV10-1
size: NA
CDR3: CASSNTPKTGRSGGELFF
DNA: TGCGCCAGCAGTAATACCCCTAAGACAGGGAGGAGCGGCGGGGAGCTGTTTTTT

D: TRBD1
J: TRBJ1-1
V: TRBV7-9
size: NA
CDR3: CASSLKGGGLNTEAFF
DNA: TGTGCCAGCAGCTTAAAAGGGGGCGGACTGAACACTGAAGCTTTCTTT

D: NA
J: TRBJ2-7
V: TRBV11-2
size: NA
CDR3: CASSLVSEQYF
DNA: TGTGCCAGCAGCCTCGTTTCCGAGCAGTACTTC

D: NA
J: TRBJ1-5
V: TRBV19
size: once
CDR3: CASSIGGRRGQPQHF
DNA: TGTGCCAGTAGTATTGGCGGGCGTCGGGGGCAGCCCCAGCATTTT

D: NA
J: TRBJ2-2
V: TRBV6-5
size: NA
CDR3: CASRAAANTGELFF
DNA: TGTGCCAGCAGAGCGGCTGCGAACACCGGGGAGCTGTTTTTT

D: NA
J: TRBJ2-3
V: TRBV5-1
size: NA
CDR3: CASSLEAGSTDTQYF
DNA: TGCGCCAGCAGCTTGGAGGCAGGGAGCACAGATACGCAGTATTTT

D: TRBD1
J: TRBJ1-1
V: TRBV30
size: once
CDR3: CAWSVLGQGGTEAFF
DNA: TGTGCCTGGAGTGTATTGGGACAGGGCGGCACTGAAGCTTTCTTT

D: TRBD1
J: TRBJ1-4
V: TRBV2
size: NA
CDR3: CASSLTNQGAVYEKLFF
DNA: TGTGCCAGCAGTTTAACAAATCAGGGGGCGGTTTATGAAAAACTGTTTTTT

D: NA
J: TRBJ1-2
V: TRBV27
size: NA
CDR3: CASSDRPYGYTF
DNA: TGTGCCAGCTCCGACAGACCCTATGGCTACACCTTC

D: TRBD1
J: TRBJ1-2
V: TRBV2
size: NA
CDR3: CASRYNRGGNYGYTF
DNA: TGTGCCAGCAGGTACAACAGGGGTGGTAACTATGGCTACACCTTC

D: TRBD1
J: TRBJ1-2
V: TRBV7-9
size: NA
CDR3: CASSLSRDRGLHYGYTF
DNA: TGTGCCAGCAGCTTATCCCGGGACAGGGGGCTCCATTATGGCTACACCTTC

D: TRBD1
J: TRBJ1-3
V: TRBV6-6
size: NA
CDR3: CASWTGTVSGNTIYF
DNA: TGTGCCAGCTGGACCGGGACAGTATCTGGAAACACCATATATTTT

D: TRBD1
J: TRBJ1-5
V: TRBV3-1/TRBV3-2
size: NA
CDR3: CASSQTGTGGFQPQHF
DNA: TGTGCCAGCAGCCAAACCGGGACAGGGGGTTTTCAGCCCCAGCATTTT

D: NA
J: TRBJ1-4
V: TRBV7-9
size: NA
CDR3: CASSFVEGANEKLFF
DNA: TGTGCCAGCAGCTTCGTTGAAGGAGCTAATGAAAAACTGTTTTTT

D: TRBD1
J: TRBJ2-3
V: TRBV27
size: NA
CDR3: CASSRDRVADTQYF
DNA: TGTGCCAGCAGTAGGGACAGGGTGGCAGATACGCAGTATTTT

D: TRBD1
J: TRBJ2-2
V: TRBV12-5
size: once
CDR3: CASAAGTGHPLTGELFF
DNA: TGTGCTAGTGCCGCCGGGACAGGGCACCCTCTCACCGGGGAGCTGTTTTTT

D: NA
J: TRBJ2-1
V: TRBV7-9
size: NA
CDR3: CASSPTRGNEQFF
DNA: TGTGCCAGCAGCCCCACCAGGGGCAATGAGCAGTTCTTC

D: TRBD1
J: TRBJ2-1
V: TRBV29-1
size: NA
CDR3: CSGGQGWSYNEQFF
DNA: TGCAGCGGGGGACAGGGTTGGTCCTACAATGAGCAGTTCTTC

D: TRBD1
J: TRBJ2-7
V: TRBV3-1/TRBV3-2
size: NA
CDR3: CASSRGQGSYEQYF
DNA: TGTGCCAGCAGCCGGGGACAGGGATCCTACGAGCAGTACTTC

D: NA
J: TRBJ1-2
V: TRBV3-1/TRBV3-2
size: NA
CDR3: CASSGIGRSAGNWGPDGYTF
DNA: TGTGCCAGCAGCGGAATAGGTAGATCCGCGGGTAATTGGGGTCCGGATGGCTACACCTTC

D: TRBD1
J: TRBJ1-3
V: TRBV6-5
size: NA
CDR3: CAIRGRGGNTIYF
DNA: TGTGCCATAAGGGGGCGTGGAGGAAACACCATATATTTT

D: TRBD1
J: TRBJ1-2
V: TRBV27
size: NA
CDR3: CASSMDRGHGYTF
DNA: TGTGCCAGCAGTATGGACAGGGGGCATGGCTACACCTTC

D: TRBD1
J: TRBJ2-1
V: TRBV9
size: NA
CDR3: CASSVEVGGQVDNEQFF
DNA: TGTGCCAGCAGCGTAGAGGTAGGGGGCCAAGTCGACAATGAGCAGTTCTTC